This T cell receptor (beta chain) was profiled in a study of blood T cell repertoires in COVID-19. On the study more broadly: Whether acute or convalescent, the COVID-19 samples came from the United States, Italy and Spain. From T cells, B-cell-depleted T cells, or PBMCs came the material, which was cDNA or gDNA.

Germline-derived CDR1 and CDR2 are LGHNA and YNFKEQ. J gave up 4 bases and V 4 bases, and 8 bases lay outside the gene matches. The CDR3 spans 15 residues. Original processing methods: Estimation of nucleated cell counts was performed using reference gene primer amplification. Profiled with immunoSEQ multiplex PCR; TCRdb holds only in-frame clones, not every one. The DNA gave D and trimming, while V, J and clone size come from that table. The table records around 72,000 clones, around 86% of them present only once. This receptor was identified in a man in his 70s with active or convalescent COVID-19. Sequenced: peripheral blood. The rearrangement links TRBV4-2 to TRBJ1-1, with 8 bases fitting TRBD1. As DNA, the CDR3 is TGTGCCAGCAGCCCACAGCGACAGGGGAGCACTGAAGCTTTCTTT. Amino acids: CASSPQRQGSTEAFF.